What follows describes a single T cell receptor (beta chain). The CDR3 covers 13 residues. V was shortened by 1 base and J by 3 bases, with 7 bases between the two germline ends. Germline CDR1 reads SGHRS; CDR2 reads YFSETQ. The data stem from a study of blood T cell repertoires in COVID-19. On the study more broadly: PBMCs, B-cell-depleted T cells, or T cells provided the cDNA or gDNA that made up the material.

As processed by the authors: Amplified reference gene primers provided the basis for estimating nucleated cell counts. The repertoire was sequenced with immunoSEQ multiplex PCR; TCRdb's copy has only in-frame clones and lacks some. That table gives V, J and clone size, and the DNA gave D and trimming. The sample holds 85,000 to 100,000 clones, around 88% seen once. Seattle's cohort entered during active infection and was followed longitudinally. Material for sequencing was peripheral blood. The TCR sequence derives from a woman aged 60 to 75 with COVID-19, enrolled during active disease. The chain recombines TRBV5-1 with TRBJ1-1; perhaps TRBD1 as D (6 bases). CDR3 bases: TGCGCCAGCAGCTTGAACAGGGACACTGAAGCTTTCTTT. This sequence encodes CASSLNRDTEAFF.